This T cell receptor (beta chain) was captured by sequencing in a study of blood T cell repertoires in COVID-19. Study at large: The analysed material was cDNA or gDNA that came from T cells, B-cell-depleted T cells, or PBMCs.

Cohorts were determined from participant-reported clinical history. Deletions cut 2 bases from V and 4 bases from J, with 8 bases between. The CDR3 length is 13 residues. Germline V gene data show CDR1 as LGHDT and CDR2 as YNNKEL (reference sequence). TCRdb's copy holds only in-frame clones and misses some; the assay was immunoSEQ multiplex PCR. The sample yields approximately 300,000 clones, approximately 91% seen once. This clonotype was obtained from a man in his fifties or sixties who had recovered from COVID-19. The sequenced sample consisted of PBMCs or T cells enriched from blood (not recorded which). This chain joins TRBV3-1 (or the pseudogene TRBV3-2) and TRBJ1-1, with D uncertain. For the CDR3, the DNA is TGTGCCAGCAGCCAAAGAGAAGTCACTGAAGCTTTCTTT. It is translated as CASSQREVTEAFF.